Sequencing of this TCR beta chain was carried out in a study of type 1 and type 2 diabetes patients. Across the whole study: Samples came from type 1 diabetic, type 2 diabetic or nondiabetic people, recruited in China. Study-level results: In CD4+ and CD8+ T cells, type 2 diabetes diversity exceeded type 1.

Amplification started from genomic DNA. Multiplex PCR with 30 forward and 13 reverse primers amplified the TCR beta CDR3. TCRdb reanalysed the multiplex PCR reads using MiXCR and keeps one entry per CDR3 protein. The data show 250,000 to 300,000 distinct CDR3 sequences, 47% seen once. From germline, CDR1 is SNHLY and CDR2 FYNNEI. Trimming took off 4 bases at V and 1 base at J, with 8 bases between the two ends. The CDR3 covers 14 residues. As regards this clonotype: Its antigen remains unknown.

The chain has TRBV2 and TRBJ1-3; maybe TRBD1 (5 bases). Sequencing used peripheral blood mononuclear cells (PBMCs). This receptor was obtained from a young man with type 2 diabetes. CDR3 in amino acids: CASSAGYSGNTIYF. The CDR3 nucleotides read TGTGCCAGCAGTGCAGGGTATTCTGGAAACACCATATATTTT.